This T cell receptor (beta chain) comes out of a study of cytomegalovirus exposure and HLA in healthy donors. Turning to this clone: The antigen remains unidentified.

Primers included in the PCR were 60 Vbeta and 13 Jbeta primers. Measured with immunoSEQ multiplex PCR; TCRdb has only the in-frame clones, and not every one. The sample has tens of thousands of clones; 77% are singletons. Overall study findings and caveats: With further analysis later on, most CMV-associated TCR beta chains appeared HLA-restricted. There were reportedly fewer N-insertions in an Asian-associated ancestry cluster than the roughly 670-donor mean, in a later analysis. Despite most TCR sequences being rare, some public TCRs occurred in many donors.

With V trimmed by 3 bases and J by 5 bases, 7 bases remained unmatched. Germline V lookup: CDR1 SGHTS, CDR2 YDEGEE. This CDR3 spans 14 amino acids. This receptor was identified in a man aged 45-65 years in good health and CMV-seropositive. This chain connects TRBV5-8 to TRBJ2-7; 8 nucleotides match TRBD1. Sequenced: PBMCs. CDR3 DNA: TGTGCCAGCAGCTCCGGACAGGGTCCCGACGAGCAGTACTTC. Protein product: CASSSGQGPDEQYF.